This TCR beta chain was identified in a study of CD8+CD57+ T cells in acquired aplastic anemia (dated by TCRdb to 2016 to 2019). About the full investigation: Extracted DNA from sorted CD4+ and CD8+ cells averaged approximately 3.4 ug, ranging from roughly 0.17 to 27.4 ug. For healthy donor samples, the average read count was around 9.8 million for CD4+ cells and approximately 11 million for CD8+ cells. The paper as a whole reports these results and caveats: Between patients and healthy controls, no significant difference in CD8+ Simpson's diversity was found (P=0.060). Some 30 CD8+ CDR3 sequences were shared between patients and controls but appeared highly expressed in patients and within their immunodominant clones.

Genomic DNA was used as template for profiling of TCR beta VDJ combinations and CDR3 sequences. An Illumina HiSeq 2000 was used for TCR repertoire sequencing. The original methods were these. TRBV/TRBJ rearrangement plots, CDR3 size and DJ length profiles, and Simpson's diversity index were used to evaluate the repertoires. Whichever DNA sequence was most abundant in the deep sequencing data was defined as the immunodominant clone. CDR3 amino acid sequences were checked for sharing across subjects and were also compared against the VDJdb database and published repertoires. TCRdb reran the public reads through fastp at Q25 and MiXCR, keeping productive beta chains. Merged by CDR3 protein, the rows form single entries marked with the most common genes and DNA. These V and J calls are TCRdb output, not the study's own analysis. Here the sample has under 250,000 distinct CDR3 sequences; almost 35% occur a single time. The ten largest make up roughly 1.1% of the sample.

CDR1 and CDR2 (SQVTM, ANQGSEA) derive from the germline V gene. At the junction V is shortened by 5 bases and J by 7 bases, with 14 bases in between. The CDR3 runs 12 amino acids, cysteine and phenylalanine included. The sequence is cut down to CDR3 DNA, 36 bases in frame from base 1. In this study, sorted CD4+ and CD8+ T cells from the blood of healthy subjects and of severe aplastic anemia patients had their TCR repertoires deep-sequenced. Ficoll-Paque density gradient centrifugation was used to isolate peripheral blood mononuclear cells. Before DNA was extracted, CD4+ and CD8+ T cells were sorted using either FACS or magnetic beads. Comments on this clonotype: No antigen is known for it. No quality values exist for individual bases; no much larger clone is one base distant.

The clonotype comes from a human donor in good health, serving as a control. The V and J segments used are TRBV29-1 and TRBJ1-2; confidence is insufficient to name the D gene. Sequencing was done on a sample of sorted CD4+, CD8+, or CD8+CD57+ T cells (not recorded which) from PBMCs. The nucleotide sequence reads TGCAGCGTTTTGAGGCAGGAACGTGGCTACACCTTC. This encodes CSVLRQERGYTF.